The 5 T cell receptor beta chains below were found in one sample sequenced in a study of regulatory T cells in long-lasting Graves disease. Noted time point: newly diagnosed GD, antithyroid drugs for less than 3 months. The TCR library was made from RNA extracted from PBMCs. Building of the TCR beta libraries involved iRepertoire HTBI primers and Arm-PCR of CDR3 regions. TCRdb used MiXCR to reprocess the multiplex PCR reads, holding one entry per CDR3 protein. The sample shows under 800,000 distinct CDR3 sequences, 16% of them seen only once. These data were also filed under a second study, of T cells in Graves' hyperthyroidism and ophthalmopathy.

Sequenced here: peripheral blood mononuclear cells (PBMCs), sampled at new diagnosis, from a patient treated with antithyroid drugs. These receptors were collected from a woman in her 30s with Graves disease.

This clonotype has at least ten counts. This chain connects TRBV20-1 to TRBJ1-6, with 7 bases identical to TRBD1. Looked up from germline, CDR1 is DFQATT and CDR2 is SNEGSKA (reference sequence). J gave up 12 bases and V 1 base, and 9 bases lay outside the gene matches. This CDR3 is 14 amino acids long. CDR3 loop: CSARGGTAPRPLHF. The CDR3 nucleotides read TGCAGTGCTAGAGGCGGGACAGCACCCCGACCCCTCCACTTT.

This clonotype was detected a few times. The chain joins TRBV6-1 to TRBJ2-1, with 11 bases matching TRBD2. The germline gives CDR1 MNHNS, CDR2 SASEGT. The CDR3 contains 16 residues. Losses at the gene ends were 7 bases for V and 7 bases for J; bases not matched to a gene: 12. The CDR3: CASIPTQGLAANEQFF. DNA of the CDR3: TGTGCCAGCATTCCTACCCAGGGACTAGCGGCGAATGAGCAGTTCTTC.

The table lists this clonotype with many counts. This sequence joins TRBV7-2 and TRBJ2-3, with TRBD1 matching 8 bases. This CDR3 is 16 amino acids long. After removal of 6 bases from V and 3 bases from J, the junction contained 11 bases not matched to a gene. Germline CDR1 and CDR2: SGHTA and FQGNSA. This CDR3 reads CASRTWIDRGTDTQYF. Written as DNA, the CDR3 is TGTGCCAGCAGGACCTGGATAGACAGGGGAACAGATACGCAGTATTTT.

This clonotype was detected many times. The rearrangement joins TRBV7-9 to TRBJ1-1; D is perhaps TRBD1 (6 bases). There are 14 residues in the CDR3. V dropped 5 bases and J dropped 6 bases, with 16 bases sitting between them. The germline V gene has CDR1 SEHNR and CDR2 FQNEAQ (reference sequence). CDR3 protein: CASSPPGGGSEAFF. CDR3 nucleotide sequence: TGTGCCAGCAGCCCACCCGGGGGCGGCTCTGAAGCTTTCTTT. Looking up the rest from reference TRBV7-9 and TRBJ1-1 gives the full variable domain: DTGVSQNPRHKITKRGQNVTFRCDPISEHNRLYWYRQTLGQGPEFLTYFQNEAQLEKSRLLSDRFSAERPKGSFSTLEIQRTEQGDSAMYLCASSPPGGGSEAFFGQGTRLTVV.

This clonotype has a count of ten or more. The rearrangement joins TRBV7-2 to TRBJ1-1, with a weak D call TRBD1 (5 bases). The CDR3 is made up of 14 amino acids. With 5 bases removed from V and 6 bases from J, the gap between germline ends came to 16 bases. Germline CDR1 and CDR2: SGHTA and FQGNSA. The CDR3 coding sequence is TGTGCCAGCAGCACGGGTGGGGGTTTTTCTGAAGCTTTCTTT. Translated: CASSTGGGFSEAFF.